This T cell receptor beta chain was sequenced in a study of shared clonotypes between healthy human individuals. The V gene lost 4 bases and the J gene lost 12 bases, with 13 bases spanning the gap. This CDR3 region has 12 residues. Germline assignment: CDR1 MNHNS and CDR2 SASEGT. Caucasian adults residing in Nashville, Tennessee made up all the donors. Every subset had its genomic DNA shared out evenly among several immunoSEQ plates. Produced via immunoSEQ multiplex PCR; TCRdb's table is partial and in-frame only. The sample lists 1 million to 1.2 million clones, about 72% occurring once. The sample consisted of memory CD4+ T cells from PBMCs. Indicated subset: CD45RA-negative fraction. The genes are TRBV6-1 and TRBJ2-1; D call uncertain. The origin of this receptor is a man aged 18 to 29 in good health. Some clones in this sample may be carry-over from other donors' samples. CDR3 sequence reads: CASSAPAWGQFF. CDR3 nucleotides: TGTGCCAGCAGTGCCCCTGCTTGGGGGCAGTTCTTC.